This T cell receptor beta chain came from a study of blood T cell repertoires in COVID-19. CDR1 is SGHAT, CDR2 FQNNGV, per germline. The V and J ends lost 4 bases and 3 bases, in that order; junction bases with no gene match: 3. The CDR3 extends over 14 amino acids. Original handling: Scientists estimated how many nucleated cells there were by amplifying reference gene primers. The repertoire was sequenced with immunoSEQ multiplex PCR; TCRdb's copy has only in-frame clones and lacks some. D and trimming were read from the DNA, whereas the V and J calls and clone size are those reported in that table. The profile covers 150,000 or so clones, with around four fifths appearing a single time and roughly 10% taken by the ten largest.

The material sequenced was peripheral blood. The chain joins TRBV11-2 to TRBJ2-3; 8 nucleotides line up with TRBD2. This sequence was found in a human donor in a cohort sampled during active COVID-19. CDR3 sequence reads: CASSYGGRTDTQYF. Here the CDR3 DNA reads TGTGCCAGCAGCTACGGCGGGAGGACAGATACGCAGTATTTT.